These 5 T cell receptor beta chains came from one sample sequenced in a study of blood T cell repertoires in COVID-19. The method was immunoSEQ multiplex PCR; TCRdb's version includes in-frame clones alone and lacks a portion of them. The table records under 250,000 clones, around 89% of them present only once. Input material: peripheral blood. These receptors were collected from a man aged 25 to 40 with COVID-19, enrolled during active disease.

Only one count was recorded for this clone. The chain carries TRBV6-5 and TRBJ2-6, with TRBD1 identical over 7 bases. Germline CDR1 MNHEY, CDR2 SVGAGI. The CDR3 runs to 15 residues. V shed 4 bases and J 4 bases; nucleotides not matched to a gene: 4. CDR3: CASSLTGPGANVLTF. CDR3 DNA: TGTGCCAGCAGTTTGACAGGGCCCGGGGCCAACGTCCTGACTTTC.

The rearrangement joins TRBV15 to TRBJ1-5; no firm D call. Germline-derived CDR1 and CDR2 are LNHNV and YYDKDF (reference sequence). The CDR3 spans 18 residues. With 0 bases removed from V and 0 bases from J, the gap between germline ends came to 15 bases. The DNA for the CDR3 is TGTGCCACCAGCAGAGATCGAGGGTGGACTTATAGCAATCAGCCCCAGCATTTT. Its protein product is CATSRDRGWTYSNQPQHF. The full variable domain, with the rest looked up from reference TRBV15 and TRBJ1-5, is DAMVIQNPRYQVTQFGKPVTLSCSQTLNHNVMYWYQQKSSQAPKLLFHYYDKDFNNEADTPDNFQSRRPNTSFCFLDIRSPGLGDTAMYLCATSRDRGWTYSNQPQHFGDGTRLSIL.

J is TRBJ2-1 and V is TRBV6-5, with a possible D match to TRBD2 (6 bases). Between the trimmed V and J ends, which lost 8 bases and 3 bases, there was a span of 17 bases. The CDR3 consists of 15 residues. Germline V lookup: CDR1 MNHEY, CDR2 SVGAGI. CDR3: CASWRLERFYNEQFF. Here the CDR3 DNA reads TGTGCCAGCTGGAGACTAGAACGGTTCTACAATGAGCAGTTCTTC.

The genes are TRBV7-9 and TRBJ2-1; 7 bases map to TRBD2. The CDR3 extends over 16 amino acids. V shed 0 bases and J 1 base; nucleotides not matched to a gene: 3. Germline loops: CDR1 SEHNR, CDR2 FQNEAQ (reference sequence). This chain's CDR3 is CASSLAPSGSYNEQFF. CDR3 DNA: TGTGCCAGCAGCTTAGCCCCTAGCGGATCCTACAATGAGCAGTTCTTC. The full variable domain, with the rest looked up from reference TRBV7-9 and TRBJ2-1, is DTGVSQNPRHKITKRGQNVTFRCDPISEHNRLYWYRQTLGQGPEFLTYFQNEAQLEKSRLLSDRFSAERPKGSFSTLEIQRTEQGDSAMYLCASSLAPSGSYNEQFFGPGTRLTVL.

A single count supports this clone. V gene TRBV5-5 combines with J gene TRBJ2-5; D is unclear. This CDR3 is built from 16 residues. CDR1 and CDR2 (germline): SGHKS, YYEKEE (reference sequence). Trimming took 0 bases from V and 0 from J, leaving 12 bases between them. For the CDR3, the DNA is TGTGCCAGCAGCTTGGGAGGCATCCCGTACCAAGAGACCCAGTACTTC. Protein: CASSLGGIPYQETQYF.